Listed below are T cell receptor beta chains from one sample, sequenced in a study of blood T cell repertoires in COVID-19. Here immunoSEQ multiplex PCR was the method, and the copy in TCRdb shows in-frame clones only, minus some. The table shows almost 200,000 clones, with roughly 90% occurring only once. Sequencing input: PBMCs or T cells enriched from blood (not recorded which). These receptor sequences come from a young woman who had recovered from COVID-19. Each CDR3 is given with its conserved first and last residue. D genes are given only for firm matches. A clone size is listed for some rows: how often the clone was seen (once, few, many), or a class if it is expanded.

>NA|TRBJ1-6|14|NA|TRBV4-1
TGCGCCAGCAGCCAAGTCCAGGTTGATTCACCCCTCCACTTT
CASSQVQVDSPLHF
>NA|TRBJ1-2|15|NA|TRBV29-1
TGCAGCGTGGCGGGGCAGGGCCAATCTAACTATGGCTACACCTTC
CSVAGQGQSNYGYTF
>few|TRBJ1-6|13|TRBD1|TRBV12-5
TGTGCTAGTGGTTTGACAGGGGGCTCACCCCTCCACTTT
CASGLTGGSPLHF
>NA|TRBJ1-5|15|NA|TRBV4-1
TGCGCCAGCAGCCAAACAGGGAATATTCATCAGCCCCAGCATTTT
CASSQTGNIHQPQHF
>NA|TRBJ1-6|15|NA|TRBV2
TGTGCCAGCAGTGGGCAGGGTTTATACAATTCACCCCTCCACTTT
CASSGQGLYNSPLHF
>NA|TRBJ2-7|13|NA|TRBV21-1
TGTGCCACACGGGACACTATCTCCTACGAGCAGTACTTC
CATRDTISYEQYF
>NA|TRBJ1-1|15|NA|TRBV7-9
TGTGCCAGCAGCTTTGGAACAGGATCCAACACTGAAGCTTTCTTT
CASSFGTGSNTEAFF
>NA|TRBJ2-1|17|TRBD2|TRBV27
TGTGCCAGCAGTTTATCGTACACCGGGCGGGGGGGCAATGAGCAGTTCTTC
CASSLSYTGRGGNEQFF
>NA|TRBJ2-1|15|NA|TRBV7-2
TGTGCCAGCAGCCATCGTGGGGGGGGGCCCAATGAGCAGTTCTTC
CASSHRGGGPNEQFF
>NA|TRBJ2-7|15|NA|TRBV5-4
TGTGCCAGCACCTTTTCGGATTCAGGGTTCCACGAGCAGTACTTC
CASTFSDSGFHEQYF
>once|TRBJ2-3|15|TRBD2|TRBV7-6
TGTGCCAGCAGCTTAGTGCGGGGGAGACCAGATACGCAGTATTTT
CASSLVRGRPDTQYF
>NA|TRBJ1-1|14|TRBD1|TRBV27
TGTGCCAGCAGTTTTAGGGGGCACAACACTGAAGCTTTCTTT
CASSFRGHNTEAFF
>NA|TRBJ1-5|15|NA|TRBV2
TGTGCCAGCAGCCCTTCACATACCGGCAATCAGCCCCAGCATTTT
CASSPSHTGNQPQHF
>NA|TRBJ2-3|14|TRBD2|TRBV5-1
TGCGCCAGCAGCTTGGGACTAGCTGCAGATACGCAGTATTTT
CASSLGLAADTQYF
>NA|TRBJ2-5|14|NA|TRBV18
TGTGCCAGCTCACCATTGGGAGCCCAAGAGACCCAGTACTTC
CASSPLGAQETQYF
>NA|TRBJ2-5|12|NA|TRBV19
TGTGCCAGTAGCGATCTACAAGAGACCCAGTACTTC
CASSDLQETQYF
>NA|TRBJ2-5|13|NA|TRBV7-8
TGTGCCAGCAGCTCCGGGTGGCAAGAGACCCAGTACTTC
CASSSGWQETQYF
>NA|TRBJ1-1|15|NA|TRBV18
TGTGCCAGCTCACCATCACGGGGGGAGAACACTGAAGCTTTCTTT
CASSPSRGENTEAFF
>NA|TRBJ2-1|13|NA|TRBV3-1/TRBV3-2
TGTGCCAGCAGAGCTGCCGGTTACAATGAGCAGTTCTTC
CASRAAGYNEQFF
>NA|TRBJ1-1|14|TRBD1|TRBV19
TGTGCCAGTAGAGGGGGTGAGGGGGCGACTGAAGCTTTCTTT
CASRGGEGATEAFF